Shown below are 22 T cell receptor beta chains from a single sample sequenced in a study of CD8+ T cells in alopecia areata listed by TCRdb under 2018. The time point label, read with the paper, signifies: 4 weeks on oral tofacitinib. The sample's treatment or condition label, decoded: oral pan-JAK inhibitor, 5-10 mg twice daily. Peripheral blood and lesional scalp punch biopsies were obtained from patients with alopecia areata. The library was made by the immunoSEQ multiplex PCR assay. RNA was extracted from all samples and reverse transcribed into cDNA, which served as template for TCR sequencing. TCRdb mirrors the immuneACCESS table, restricted to in-frame sequences. Some clones are absent from its copies; in checked studies, under half trace to an unresolved V gene, and the reason for the others is unknown. Present in this sample are around 13,000 clones, 68% of which were seen just once. 5.5% to 8.5% of the sample is taken by the ten largest.

The sample here was skin, taken at week 4, from a patient treated with tofacitinib. Source of these receptors: a human donor with alopecia areata.

This chain uses TRBV5-1 with TRBJ2-1; 9 positions match TRBD2. V dropped 3 bases and J dropped 7; count of bases not matched to a gene: 8. Germline CDR1 and CDR2: SGHRS and YFSETQ. There are 15 residues in the CDR3. Here the CDR3 reads CASSWGVAGDNEQFF. CDR3 in DNA: TGCGCCAGCAGCTGGGGGGTAGCGGGGGATAATGAGCAGTTCTTC.

V is TRBV4-3 and J is TRBJ2-7, with a tentative D call TRBD1 (6 bases). This CDR3 has 15 amino acids. The V and J ends lost 0 bases and 2 bases respectively, with 11 bases between them. Germline V gene sequence: CDR1 LGHNA, CDR2 YSLEER. CDR3 amino acids: CASSQERDNAYEQYF. DNA of the CDR3: TGCGCCAGCAGCCAAGAACGGGACAACGCCTACGAGCAGTACTTC.

This chain connects TRBV11-3 to TRBJ2-3; D is ambiguous. V lost 1 base, J lost 7 bases, and 15 bases lay in between. Per germline, CDR1 SGHNT and CDR2 YENEEA. This CDR3 spans 15 amino acids. CDR3 in amino acids: CASSLGPLTRNTQYF. CDR3 coding DNA: TGTGCCAGCAGCTTAGGCCCGCTAACTCGAAATACGCAGTATTTT.

This sequence joins TRBV10-1 and TRBJ2-3, with no clear D. Trimming shortened V by 3 bases and J by 0 bases, and 13 bases separated the two germline ends. The germline V gene has CDR1 WNHNN and CDR2 SYGVQD (reference sequence). The CDR3 has 16 amino acids. The CDR3 coding sequence is TGCGCCAGCAGTGAACCGGGTGGCTACAGCACAGATACGCAGTATTTT. Translating it yields CASSEPGGYSTDTQYF.

CDR3 in amino acids: CASSQLAGGTYEQYF. Written as DNA, the CDR3 is TGTGCCAGCAGCCAACTAGCGGGGGGGACCTACGAGCAGTACTTC. The chain couples TRBV5-6 to TRBJ2-5, with 13 bases fitting TRBD2. TRBJ2-7 explains the end of the DNA better; the J call may be wrong. The CDR3 contains 15 residues. CDR1 and CDR2 from the germline V gene are SGHDT and YYEEEE.

This clone has more than one count but fewer than ten. For the CDR3, the DNA is TGTGCCAGCAGCTTAGTATACACCGGGGAGCTGTTTTTT. Its translation is CASSLVYTGELFF. The chain employs TRBV11-1 and TRBJ2-2, with D uncertain. CDR3 size: 13 residues. V was shortened by 1 base and J by 3 bases, with 3 bases between the two germline ends. Looked up from germline, CDR1 is SGHAT and CDR2 is FQDESV (reference sequence).

The V call is TRBV19, the J call TRBJ2-7; D gene uncertain. This CDR3 contains 12 residues. Trimming stripped 4 bases from V and 3 bases from J, with 7 bases between. Germline lookup yields CDR1 LNHDA and CDR2 SQIVND (reference sequence). CDR3: CASSTDRYEQYF. The DNA for the CDR3 is TGTGCCAGTAGTACAGACCGCTACGAGCAGTACTTC.

V gene TRBV6-6 combines with J gene TRBJ2-3; D is unclear. The V and J ends lost 2 bases and 0 bases respectively, with 12 bases between them. This CDR3 is 16 amino acids long. Looked up from germline, CDR1 is MNHNY and CDR2 is SVGAGI (reference sequence). Here the CDR3 DNA reads TGTGCCAGCAGTTACCCGTGGTCGTCTAGCACAGATACGCAGTATTTT. It codes for CASSYPWSSSTDTQYF.

This clone was seen only a few times. The genes are TRBV19 and TRBJ2-1; maybe TRBD2 (5 bases). The CDR3 is 19 amino acids. V shed 1 base and J shed 7 bases, with 26 bases lying between them. Germline V gene data show CDR1 as LNHDA and CDR2 as SQIVND (reference sequence). CDR3 in amino acids: CASSIVWDYEGSHVNEQFF. CDR3 sequence (DNA): TGTGCCAGTAGTATAGTGTGGGATTATGAAGGGAGCCACGTAAATGAGCAGTTCTTC.

The V gene is TRBV11-2, the J gene TRBJ1-3; D remains unclear. The V end was cut by 1 base, the J end by 8 bases, with 9 bases between. The germline V gene has CDR1 SGHAT and CDR2 FQNNGV. The CDR3 is made up of 13 amino acids. The CDR3 spells CASSLVVGHTIYF. The DNA for the CDR3 is TGTGCCAGCAGCTTAGTCGTCGGTCACACCATATATTTT.

The chain uses TRBV19 and TRBJ1-6, with D possibly being TRBD1 (6 bases). Germline-derived CDR1 and CDR2 are LNHDA and SQIVND (reference sequence). This CDR3 region has 15 residues. With 3 bases removed from V and 7 bases from J, the gap between germline ends came to 13 bases. CDR3 sequence: CASSIRGARNSPLHF. CDR3 sequence (DNA): TGTGCCAGTAGTATTCGGGGGGCGAGGAATTCACCCCTCCACTTT.

The V call is TRBV25-1, the J call TRBJ1-1; D is undetermined. Trimming took off 3 bases at V and 2 bases at J, with 7 bases between the two ends. Per the germline V gene, CDR1 is MGHDK and CDR2 is SYGVNS. The CDR3 contains 13 residues. The CDR3 loop reads CASSDSGNTEAFF. CDR3 coding DNA: TGTGCCAGCAGTGACTCGGGCAACACTGAAGCTTTCTTT.

The chain carries TRBV18 and TRBJ2-7, with a weak D call TRBD2 (6 bases). In germline, CDR1 is KGHSH, CDR2 LQKENI. V was trimmed by 2 bases and J by 4 bases, leaving 15 bases between them. The CDR3 covers 15 residues. CDR3 DNA sequence: TGTGCCAGCTCACCAGGGGACTGGGCTGGGTACGAGCAGTACTTC. It encodes CASSPGDWAGYEQYF. The full variable domain, its missing parts supplied by reference TRBV18 and TRBJ2-7, is NAGVMQNPRHLVRRRGQEARLRCSPMKGHSHVYWYRQLPEEGLKFMVYLQKENIIDESGMPKERFSAEFPKEGPSILRIQQVVRGDSAAYFCASSPGDWAGYEQYFGPGTRLTVT.

The genes are TRBV29-1 and TRBJ2-5; D is uncertain. Germline V lookup: CDR1 SQVTM, CDR2 ANQGSEA. This CDR3 comprises 11 residues. V lost 3 bases and J lost 1, with 3 bases in between. The CDR3 coding sequence is TGCAGCGTTGATATCCAAGAGACCCAGTACTTC. Protein sequence: CSVDIQETQYF.

The chain recombines TRBV7-6 with TRBJ2-3; either TRBD1 or TRBD2 may fit D (6 bases each). Trimming removed 5 bases at V and 14 bases at J, with 23 bases between. In germline, CDR1 is SGHVS, CDR2 FNYEAQ. The CDR3 is 14 residues long. This CDR3 reads CASSPGPGYGGPYF. CDR3 DNA sequence: TGTGCCAGCAGCCCGGGACCTGGCTATGGGGGGCCGTATTTT.

This chain links TRBV10-2 with TRBJ2-2; 11 nucleotides line up with TRBD2. Germline CDR1 reads WSHSY; CDR2 reads SAAADI. V shed 5 bases and J 7 bases; nucleotides not matched to a gene: 6. The CDR3 runs 15 residues. The CDR3 DNA follows: TGCGCCAGCAGTACTCTAGCGGGGGGAGGCGGGGAGCTGTTTTTT. Translation: CASSTLAGGGGELFF.

This chain links TRBV5-1 with TRBJ1-2; 7 bases are shared with TRBD1. This CDR3 has 14 amino acids. With V trimmed by 3 bases and J by 5 bases, 7 bases remained unmatched. The germline V gene has CDR1 SGHRS and CDR2 YFSETQ. CDR3 loop: CASSYGTEVYGYTF. The CDR3, as DNA: TGCGCCAGCAGCTATGGGACAGAAGTTTATGGCTACACCTTC.

The V and J genes are TRBV7-2 and TRBJ1-5; D gene uncertain. Trimming took off 2 bases at V and 1 base at J, with 9 bases between the two ends. This CDR3 comprises 15 residues. Germline CDR1 and CDR2: SGHTA and FQGNSA. The CDR3: CASSLSTRSNQPQHF. The CDR3 DNA reads as TGTGCCAGCAGCTTATCCACAAGAAGCAATCAGCCCCAGCATTTT.

V gene TRBV5-1 combines with J gene TRBJ2-4; TRBD1 matches 8 bases. Germline V gene data show CDR1 as SGHRS and CDR2 as YFSETQ. J was trimmed by 0 bases and V by 4 bases; bases with no gene match: 6. This CDR3 has 16 residues. The chain's CDR3 is CASSPDRGLAKNIQYF. As DNA, the CDR3 is TGCGCCAGCAGCCCTGACAGGGGACTAGCCAAAAACATTCAGTACTTC.

The V gene is TRBV7-3, the J gene TRBJ2-3; no definite D call. Germline V gene lookup returns CDR1 SGHTA and CDR2 FQGTGA. The CDR3 has 13 residues. Deletions cut 4 bases from V and 6 bases from J, with 11 bases between. The CDR3 DNA is TGTGCCAGCAGCTCCCGACCCTTGGATACGCAGTATTTT. Translation: CASSSRPLDTQYF.

In this sample, this clone turned up once. The chain joins TRBV23-1 to TRBJ1-1; maybe TRBD1 (6 bases). TRBV23-1 is an ORF; its function is uncertain. V gave up 0 bases and J gave up 2 bases, with 22 bases separating them. This CDR3 has 19 amino acids. The CDR3 loop is CASSQSTQGSEGTNTEAFF. CDR3 DNA sequence: TGCGCCAGCAGTCAATCCACACAGGGAAGCGAGGGAACTAACACTGAAGCTTTCTTT.

V usage is TRBV19 and J usage is TRBJ2-1; D tentatively reads TRBD1 or TRBD2 (5 bases each). From germline, CDR1 is LNHDA and CDR2 SQIVND (reference sequence). The ends were cut back, 6 bases at V and 9 bases at J, with 18 bases in the middle. This CDR3 contains 14 residues. Here the CDR3 DNA reads TGTGCCAGTAGCGCACTAGACTGGGGCGGTGAGCAGTTCTTC. Amino acid sequence: CASSALDWGGEQFF.